A selection of T cell receptor beta chains follows, all from one sample in a study of blood T cells in healthy people across ages. MiXCR, run by TCRdb on the 5' RACE reads, gives a single entry per CDR3 protein. The sample contains 1 million or so distinct CDR3 sequences, about 23% of which appear only once. The same data also went into a second study, on T cells of mothers and their children.

The sequencing input was blood. Receptors were obtained from a girl aged 2 to 9 in good health. The conserved cysteine and the conserved F or W are not part of the CDR3 here. The size entry is marked missing in some rows and otherwise reads once, few, many or a size class.

NA	TRBV28	TRBJ2-7	ASSLPGIYEQY
few	TRBV28	NA	ASTETGTGRYEQY
once	TRBV29-1	TRBJ2-1	SGKRLAGVHEQF
NA	TRBV7-8	TRBJ1-2	ASSLPDTYSNYGYT
NA	TRBV9	TRBJ2-7	ASSPNPTGVSYEQY
NA	TRBV3-1	NA	ASSQVGRLNEQF
few	TRBV4-1	TRBJ2-3	ASSQVREGTQY
NA	TRBV25-1	TRBJ2-5	ASSGGNEVETQY
few	TRBV3-1	TRBJ2-7	ASSPSGLGGWAQGYEQY
few	TRBV2	NA	ASSDKRNYNEQF
few	TRBV7-9	TRBJ1-4	ASSSLRSDEKLF
few	TRBV21-1	TRBJ1-1	AKNTEAF
few	TRBV20-1	TRBJ2-1	SASLSGDPYNEQF
NA	TRBV6-1	TRBJ2-1	ASTLRDTVNEQF
few	TRBV25-1	TRBJ2-5	ASSEQNQETQY
few	TRBV7-8	TRBJ2-1	ASSLGRGEWNEQF
NA	TRBV12-3/TRBV12-4	TRBJ2-1	ASSLVGDNNEQF
many	TRBV6-4	TRBJ2-3	ASSLNSGSTDTQY
few	TRBV4-1	TRBJ1-2	ASSQDWDSYGYT
few	TRBV27	TRBJ1-2	AGSLQGDYGYT
NA	TRBV15	TRBJ1-5	ATSRYSNQPQH
few	TRBV12-3/TRBV12-4	TRBJ2-5	ASSSGTPQTQY
NA	TRBV7-6	TRBJ1-6	ASSFQVAYNSPLH
NA	TRBV12-3/TRBV12-4	TRBJ1-4	ASSFSPSGEKLF
NA	TRBV29-1	TRBJ1-2	SVAGRLTTNYGYT
few	TRBV7-9	TRBJ2-7	ASSFGLRATYEQY
many	TRBV7-2	TRBJ1-1	ASSLAPRNTEAF
NA	TRBV27	TRBJ2-3	ASSLSYLTSTDTQY
NA	TRBV11-3	TRBJ2-3	ASSLGSSLIFTDTQY
few	TRBV7-2	TRBJ1-1	ASTPRGALEAF
NA	TRBV20-1	TRBJ2-3	SARVPGLDADTQY
few	TRBV29-1	TRBJ1-2	SVEDRKTSYGYT
NA	TRBV20-1	TRBJ2-1	SARDLFSLAYYNEQF
few	TRBV7-9	TRBJ1-1	AIDRVGTEAF
NA	TRBV6-1	TRBJ2-1	ASSRRGFYEQF
once	TRBV28	TRBJ2-4	ASSTTLRYLGYIQY
few	TRBV6-4	TRBJ1-5	AGGGPKYHNQPQH
NA	TRBV5-1	TRBJ2-2	ASSIGLAGVPGELF
NA	TRBV20-1	TRBJ2-1	SARDTETPEQF
NA	TRBV13	TRBJ1-3	ASSFPQEYGNTIY
few	TRBV5-1	TRBJ2-3	ASFDSTDTQY
NA	TRBV5-4	TRBJ2-1	ASSEGVAYNEQF
NA	TRBV9	TRBJ2-5	ASRVDWEETQY
NA	TRBV4-1	TRBJ1-1	ASSPTYGNSGEAF